This TCR beta chain was profiled in a study of PD-L1 blockade in urothelial cancer. Sequenced by immunoSEQ multiplex PCR; TCRdb stores in-frame clones only, minus some. This table has tens of thousands of clones, more than 75% appearing once. Time point of the sample: pretreatment peripheral blood. V was shortened by 5 bases and J by 2 bases, with 9 bases between the two germline ends. Germline-derived CDR1 and CDR2 are MNHNS and SASEGT. The CDR3 length is 13 residues. This receptor was identified in a man aged 55 to 70 with urothelial cancer. Specimen: PBMCs, collected around atezolizumab (anti-PD-L1) treatment. The V gene is TRBV6-1, the J gene TRBJ1-1; maybe TRBD1 (6 bases). The CDR3 coding sequence is TGTGCCAGCAGTTTACAGGGTAACACTGAAGCTTTCTTT. It codes for CASSLQGNTEAFF.